The rows below give T cell receptor beta chains drawn from one sample of a study of monozygotic twins with inflammatory bowel disease. TCRdb reprocessed the 5' RACE reads and reports one entry per CDR3 protein, with no DNA. The specimen's table records some 440,000 distinct CDR3 sequences. Sequencing was done on a sample of blood. Receptor source: a human donor with ulcerative colitis or Crohn's disease, or a healthy co-twin of an affected twin (not recorded which). Both conserved end residues are part of each CDR3.

J	V	CDR3
TRBJ1-1	TRBV7-2	CASSLGQYEAFF
TRBJ2-6	TRBV20-1	CSAPPSGYSGANVLTF
TRBJ2-1	TRBV7-3	CASSLIVEGEQFF
TRBJ1-5	TRBV18	CASSPERSVNQPQHF
TRBJ2-5	TRBV5-6	CASSLKAIQETQYF
TRBJ1-2	TRBV2	CAGRWDREGYTF
TRBJ2-1	TRBV28	CASSSQGRWFF
TRBJ2-7	TRBV10-3	CAISDSGRATEQYF
TRBJ2-7	TRBV20-1	CSASPGDEQYF
TRBJ1-1	TRBV7-9	CASSLEAGANTEAFF
TRBJ2-4	TRBV29-1	CSVLGQGGNIQYF
TRBJ1-5	TRBV12-3/TRBV12-4	CASSPRWGSGGKVSNQPQHF
TRBJ2-7	TRBV3-1	CASSQRPREQYF
TRBJ2-1	TRBV20-1	CGSSPGRTYGEQFF
TRBJ2-1	TRBV7-9	CASSFRTGAVDEQFF
TRBJ2-4	TRBV5-1	CASSPDRVGIQYF
TRBJ1-1	TRBV5-1	CASSLEPALNTEAFF
TRBJ2-2	TRBV10-3	CAISESSDTGELFF
TRBJ2-7	TRBV27	CASSSGQVGAYEQYF
TRBJ2-5	TRBV7-9	CASSLQGARETQYF
TRBJ2-1	TRBV4-3	CASSRRLAAEQFF
TRBJ2-1	TRBV29-1	CSVGPHNEQFF
TRBJ1-5	TRBV27	CASSRSGTLSNQPQHF
TRBJ2-1	TRBV20-1	CSAATGTHRGNEQFF
TRBJ1-5	TRBV3-1	CASSQDTISNQPQHF
TRBJ2-2	TRBV5-1	CASSLDTRTGELFF